This T cell receptor (beta chain) comes out of a study of T cell responses to AZD1222 COVID-19 vaccine. Notes on this clone: Its antigen is not known.

Study-wide results and caveats: Repertoires in all cases were sampled only once the peak T cell response had passed. Spike was spanned by vaccine-associated CD4 TCRs, with dominance at 160-218 and 743-854. White British donors predominated, females outnumbered males, and clonal diversity was possibly underestimated.

In germline, CDR1 is LGHNA, CDR2 YSLEER. The ends were cut back, 1 base at V and 7 bases at J, with 25 bases in the middle. The length of the CDR3 is 18 residues. The method was immunoSEQ multiplex PCR; TCRdb's version includes in-frame clones alone and lacks a portion of them. Seen here are approximately 200,000 clones, around 94% observed once, and the top ten hold 1.5% to 2%. The chain employs TRBV4-3 and TRBJ1-2, with D possibly matching TRBD1 (6 bases). The clonotype was recovered from an adult who received the MenACWY meningococcal vaccine as a control. Sequenced material: peripheral blood, taken 28 days after the second dose of the MenACWY control vaccine. DNA of the CDR3: TGCGCCAGCAGCCAAGGAGTGGGGCTGACAGGCGTTTTTAGTGGCTACACCTTC. Its protein is CASSQGVGLTGVFSGYTF.